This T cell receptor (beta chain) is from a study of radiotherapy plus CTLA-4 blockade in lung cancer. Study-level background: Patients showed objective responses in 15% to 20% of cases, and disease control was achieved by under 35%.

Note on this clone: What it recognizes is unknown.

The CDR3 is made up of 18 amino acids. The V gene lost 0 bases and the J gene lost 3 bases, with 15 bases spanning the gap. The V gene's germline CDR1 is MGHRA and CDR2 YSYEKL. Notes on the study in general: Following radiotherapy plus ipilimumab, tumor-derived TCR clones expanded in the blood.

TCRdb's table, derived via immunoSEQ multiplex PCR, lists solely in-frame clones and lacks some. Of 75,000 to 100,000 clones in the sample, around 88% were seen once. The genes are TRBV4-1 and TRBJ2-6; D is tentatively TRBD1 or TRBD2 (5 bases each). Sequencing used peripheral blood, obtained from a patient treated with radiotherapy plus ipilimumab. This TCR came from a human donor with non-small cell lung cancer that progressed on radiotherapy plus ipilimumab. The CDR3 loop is CASSQDYGTADGANVLTF. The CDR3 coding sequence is TGCGCCAGCAGCCAAGATTACGGGACCGCCGATGGGGCCAACGTCCTGACTTTC.